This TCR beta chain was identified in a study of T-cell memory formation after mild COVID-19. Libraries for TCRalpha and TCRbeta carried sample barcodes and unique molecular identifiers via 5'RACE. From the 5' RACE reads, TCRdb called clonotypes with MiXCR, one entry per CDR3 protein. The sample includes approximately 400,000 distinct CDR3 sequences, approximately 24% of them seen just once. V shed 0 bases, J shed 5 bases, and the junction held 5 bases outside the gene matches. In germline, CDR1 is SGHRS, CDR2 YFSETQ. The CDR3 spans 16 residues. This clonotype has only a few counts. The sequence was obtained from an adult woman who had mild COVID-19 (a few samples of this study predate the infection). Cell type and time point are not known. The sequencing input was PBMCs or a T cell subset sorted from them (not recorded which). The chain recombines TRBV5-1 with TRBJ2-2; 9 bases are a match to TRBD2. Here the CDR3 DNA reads TGCGCCAGCAGCTTGGCGGCTAGCGGGGCGACCGGGGAGCTGTTTTTT. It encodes CASSLAASGATGELFF.